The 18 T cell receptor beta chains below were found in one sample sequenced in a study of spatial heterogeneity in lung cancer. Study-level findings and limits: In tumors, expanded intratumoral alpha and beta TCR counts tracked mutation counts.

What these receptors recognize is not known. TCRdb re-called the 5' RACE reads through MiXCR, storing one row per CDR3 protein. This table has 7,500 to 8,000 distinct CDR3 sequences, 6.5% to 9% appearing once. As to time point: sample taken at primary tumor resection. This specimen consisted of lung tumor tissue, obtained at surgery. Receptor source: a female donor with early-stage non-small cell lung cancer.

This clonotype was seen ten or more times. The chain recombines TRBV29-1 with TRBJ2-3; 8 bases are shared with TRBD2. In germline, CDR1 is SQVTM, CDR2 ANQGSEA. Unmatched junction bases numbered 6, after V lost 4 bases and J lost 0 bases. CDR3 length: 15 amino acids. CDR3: CSVGILAASTDTQYF. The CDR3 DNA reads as TGCAGCGTTGGGATACTAGCGGCTAGCACAGATACGCAGTATTTT.

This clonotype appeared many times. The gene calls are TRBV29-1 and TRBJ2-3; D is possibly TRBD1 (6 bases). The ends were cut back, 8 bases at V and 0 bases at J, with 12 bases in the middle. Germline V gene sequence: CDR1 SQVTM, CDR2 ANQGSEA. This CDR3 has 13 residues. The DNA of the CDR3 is TGCAGCCATGGAGGACAGAGCACAGATACGCAGTATTTT. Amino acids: CSHGGQSTDTQYF.

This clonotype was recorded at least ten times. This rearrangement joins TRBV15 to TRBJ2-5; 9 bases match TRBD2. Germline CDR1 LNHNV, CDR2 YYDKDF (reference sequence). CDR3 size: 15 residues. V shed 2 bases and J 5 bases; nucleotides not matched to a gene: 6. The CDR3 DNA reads TGTGCCACCAGCAGACCGGCGGGGGGGCAGGAGACCCAGTACTTC. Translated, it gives CATSRPAGGQETQYF.

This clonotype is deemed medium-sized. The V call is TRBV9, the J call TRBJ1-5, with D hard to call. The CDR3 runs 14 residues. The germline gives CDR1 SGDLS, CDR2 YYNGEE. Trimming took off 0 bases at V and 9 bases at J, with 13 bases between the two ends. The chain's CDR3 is CASSVGQATWPQHF. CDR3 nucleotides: TGTGCCAGCAGCGTAGGCCAGGCCACTTGGCCCCAGCATTTT.

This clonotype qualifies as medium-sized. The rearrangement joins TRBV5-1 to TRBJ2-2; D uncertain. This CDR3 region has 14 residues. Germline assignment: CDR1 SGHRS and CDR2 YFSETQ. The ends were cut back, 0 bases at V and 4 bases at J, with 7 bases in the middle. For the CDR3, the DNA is TGCGCCAGCAGCTTGGGTAGAAGCACCGGGGAGCTGTTTTTT. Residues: CASSLGRSTGELFF.

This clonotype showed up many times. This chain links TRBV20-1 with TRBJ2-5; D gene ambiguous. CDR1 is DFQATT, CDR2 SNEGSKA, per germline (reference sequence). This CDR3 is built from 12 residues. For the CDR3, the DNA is TGCTCGATTCAGAGTCGGCAAGAGACCCAGTACTTC. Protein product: CSIQSRQETQYF.

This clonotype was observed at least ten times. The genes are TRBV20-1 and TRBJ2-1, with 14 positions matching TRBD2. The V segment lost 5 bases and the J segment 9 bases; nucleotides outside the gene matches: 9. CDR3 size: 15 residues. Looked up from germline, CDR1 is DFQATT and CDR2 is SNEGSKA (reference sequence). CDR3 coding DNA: TGCAGTGCTCAGGGACTAGCGGGAGTACTTATTGAGCAGTTCTTC. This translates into CSAQGLAGVLIEQFF.

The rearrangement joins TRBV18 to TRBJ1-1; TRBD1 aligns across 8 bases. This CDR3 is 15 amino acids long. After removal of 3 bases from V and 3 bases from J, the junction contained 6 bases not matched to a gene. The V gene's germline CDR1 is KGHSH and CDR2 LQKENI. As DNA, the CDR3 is TGTGCCAGCTCACCCGGCAGGGGGCTGGACACTGAAGCTTTCTTT. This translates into CASSPGRGLDTEAFF. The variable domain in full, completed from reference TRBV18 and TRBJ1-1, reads NAGVMQNPRHLVRRRGQEARLRCSPMKGHSHVYWYRQLPEEGLKFMVYLQKENIIDESGMPKERFSAEFPKEGPSILRIQQVVRGDSAAYFCASSPGRGLDTEAFFGQGTRLTVV.

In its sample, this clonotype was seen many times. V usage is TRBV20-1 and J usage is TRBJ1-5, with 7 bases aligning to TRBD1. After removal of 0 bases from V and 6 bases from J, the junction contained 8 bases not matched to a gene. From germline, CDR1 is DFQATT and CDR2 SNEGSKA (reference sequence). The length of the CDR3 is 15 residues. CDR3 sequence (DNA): TGCAGTGCTAGAGATCTGGGAGCAGGGGGTCAGCCCCAGCATTTT. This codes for CSARDLGAGGQPQHF.

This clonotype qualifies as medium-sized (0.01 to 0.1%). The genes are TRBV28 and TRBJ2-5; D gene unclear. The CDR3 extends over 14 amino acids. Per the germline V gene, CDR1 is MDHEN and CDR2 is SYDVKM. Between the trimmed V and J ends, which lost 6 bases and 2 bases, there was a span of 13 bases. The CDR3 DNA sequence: TGTGCCAGCAGCCCCTCCCAGAGTCAAGAGACCCAGTACTTC. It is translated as CASSPSQSQETQYF.

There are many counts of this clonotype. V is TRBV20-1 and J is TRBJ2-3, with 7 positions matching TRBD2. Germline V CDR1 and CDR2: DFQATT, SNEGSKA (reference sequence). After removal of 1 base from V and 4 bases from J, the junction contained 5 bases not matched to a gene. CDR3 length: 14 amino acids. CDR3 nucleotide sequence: TGCAGTGCTAGAGCTAGCGGTGGAGCAGATACGCAGTATTTT. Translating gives CSARASGGADTQYF.

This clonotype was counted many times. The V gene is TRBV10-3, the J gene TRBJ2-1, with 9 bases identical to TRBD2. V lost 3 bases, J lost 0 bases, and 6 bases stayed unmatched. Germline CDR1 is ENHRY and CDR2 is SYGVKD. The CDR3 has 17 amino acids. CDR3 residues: CAISEPSGKSSYNEQFF. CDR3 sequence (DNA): TGTGCCATCAGTGAACCTAGCGGGAAGAGCTCCTACAATGAGCAGTTCTTC.

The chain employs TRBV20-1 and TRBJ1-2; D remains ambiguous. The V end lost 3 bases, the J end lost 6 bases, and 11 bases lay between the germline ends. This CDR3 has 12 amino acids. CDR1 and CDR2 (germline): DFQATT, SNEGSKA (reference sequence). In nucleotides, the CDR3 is TGCAGTGCTAGCCAAGGGAAGGATGGCTACACCTTC. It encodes CSASQGKDGYTF.

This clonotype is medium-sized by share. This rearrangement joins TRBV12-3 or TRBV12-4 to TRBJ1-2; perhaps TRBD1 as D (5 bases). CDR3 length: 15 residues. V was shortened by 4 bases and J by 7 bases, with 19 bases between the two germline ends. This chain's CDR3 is CASSSPALPGGGYTF. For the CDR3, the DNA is TGTGCCAGCAGTTCTCCGGCCCTCCCGGGGGGTGGCTACACCTTC.

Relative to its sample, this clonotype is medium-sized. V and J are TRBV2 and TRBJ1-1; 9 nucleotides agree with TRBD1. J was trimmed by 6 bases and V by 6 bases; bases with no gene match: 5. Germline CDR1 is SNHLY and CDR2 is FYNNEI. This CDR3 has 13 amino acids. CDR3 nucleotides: TGTGCCAGCAGACCGGACAGGGGCCCTGAAGCTTTCTTT. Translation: CASRPDRGPEAFF.

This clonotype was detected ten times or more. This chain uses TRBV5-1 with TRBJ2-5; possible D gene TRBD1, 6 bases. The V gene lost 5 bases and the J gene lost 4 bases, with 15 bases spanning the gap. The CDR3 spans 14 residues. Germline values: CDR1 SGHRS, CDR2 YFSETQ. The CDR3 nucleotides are TGCGCCAGCAGGGAACCCAGCAGGGGAGAGACCCAGTACTTC. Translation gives CASREPSRGETQYF.

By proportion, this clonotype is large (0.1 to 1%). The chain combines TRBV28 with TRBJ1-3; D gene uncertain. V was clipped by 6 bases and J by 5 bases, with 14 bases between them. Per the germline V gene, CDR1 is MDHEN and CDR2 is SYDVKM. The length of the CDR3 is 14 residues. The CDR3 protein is CASSLSRSRNTIYF. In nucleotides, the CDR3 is TGTGCCAGCAGCCTGTCTCGTTCGAGAAACACCATATATTTT.

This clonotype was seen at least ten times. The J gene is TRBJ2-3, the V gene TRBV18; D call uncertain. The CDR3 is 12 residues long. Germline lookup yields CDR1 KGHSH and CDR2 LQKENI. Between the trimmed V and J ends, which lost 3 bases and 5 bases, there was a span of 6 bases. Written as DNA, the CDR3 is TGTGCCAGCTCACCTTCAAAAGATACGCAGTATTTT. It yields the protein CASSPSKDTQYF.